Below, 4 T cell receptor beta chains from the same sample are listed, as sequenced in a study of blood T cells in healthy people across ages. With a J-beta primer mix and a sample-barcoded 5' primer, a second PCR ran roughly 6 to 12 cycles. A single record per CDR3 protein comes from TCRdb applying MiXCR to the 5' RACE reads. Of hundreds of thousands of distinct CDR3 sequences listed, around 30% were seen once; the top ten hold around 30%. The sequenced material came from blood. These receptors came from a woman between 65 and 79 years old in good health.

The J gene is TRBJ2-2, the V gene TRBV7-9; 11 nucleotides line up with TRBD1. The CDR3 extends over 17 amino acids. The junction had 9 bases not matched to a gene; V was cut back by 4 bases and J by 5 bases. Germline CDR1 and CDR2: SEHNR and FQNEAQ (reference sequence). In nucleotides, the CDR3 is TGTGCCAGCAGCTACGACCCCCGGGACAGGGGGACCGGGGAGCTGTTTTTT. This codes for CASSYDPRDRGTGELFF.

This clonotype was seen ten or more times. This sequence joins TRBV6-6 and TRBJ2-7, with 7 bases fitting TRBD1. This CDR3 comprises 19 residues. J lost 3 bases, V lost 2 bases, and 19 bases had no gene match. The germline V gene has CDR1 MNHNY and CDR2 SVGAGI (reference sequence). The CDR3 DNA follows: TGTGCCAGCAGTTACCCCGAGGGACCTAGACAGGGTATTCTCTACGAGCAGTACTTC. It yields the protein CASSYPEGPRQGILYEQYF.

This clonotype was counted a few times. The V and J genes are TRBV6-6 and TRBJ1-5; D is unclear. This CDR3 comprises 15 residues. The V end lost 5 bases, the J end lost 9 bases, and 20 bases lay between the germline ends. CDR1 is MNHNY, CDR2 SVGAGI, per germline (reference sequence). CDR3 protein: CASSSTWTGNWPQHF. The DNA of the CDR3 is TGTGCCAGCAGTAGTACATGGACTGGAAACTGGCCCCAGCATTTT.

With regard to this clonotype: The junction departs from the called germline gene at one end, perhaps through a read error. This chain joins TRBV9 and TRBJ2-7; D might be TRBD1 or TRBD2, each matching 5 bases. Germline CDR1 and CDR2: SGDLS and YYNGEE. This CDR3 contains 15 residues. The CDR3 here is CASSAGPFEGYEHYF. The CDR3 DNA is TGTGCCAGCAGCGCGGGACCCTTTGAGGGATACGAGCACTACTTC.